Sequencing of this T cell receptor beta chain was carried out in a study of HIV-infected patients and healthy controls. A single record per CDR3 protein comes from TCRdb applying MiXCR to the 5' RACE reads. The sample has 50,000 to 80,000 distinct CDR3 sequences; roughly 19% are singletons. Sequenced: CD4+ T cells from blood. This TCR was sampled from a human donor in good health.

CDR3 amino acids: CASSFNSGGAGDEQYF. CDR3 bases: TGCGCCAGCAGCTTTAATAGCGGGGGGGCCGGTGACGAGCAGTACTTC. This chain connects TRBV5-1 to TRBJ2-7; 11 nucleotides align to TRBD2. Germline V gene lookup returns CDR1 SGHRS and CDR2 YFSETQ. V was clipped by 2 bases and J by 5 bases; unmatched bases: 9. The CDR3 consists of 16 residues.